A selection of T cell receptor beta chains follows, all from one sample in a study of shared clonotypes between healthy human individuals. Assay used: immunoSEQ multiplex PCR; TCRdb lists only in-frame clones, some missing. The repertoire holds about 470,000 clones, around 75% seen once, with roughly 13% in the top ten. Sequencing was performed on PBMCs. Every receptor here comes from a woman in her 40s in good health. Some clones in this sample may be carry-over from other donors' samples. Each CDR3 is given with its conserved first and last residue. The D gene is left open where the match is weak. The size entry is marked missing in some rows and otherwise reads once, few, many or a size class.

>TRBV19|TRBJ2-4|-|-
TGTGCCAGTAGTCTAACTAGGGGAGACATTCAGTACTTC
CASSLTRGDIQYF
>TRBV4-2|TRBJ2-7|-|-
TGTGCCAGCAGCCAAGCCCAGGGAGGTGGATCCTACGAGCAGTACTTC
CASSQAQGGGSYEQYF
>TRBV5-1|TRBJ2-2|-|-
TGCGCCAGCAGCTTGGAGTCCAGGGCCACCGGGGAGCTGTTTTTT
CASSLESRATGELFF
>TRBV7-9|TRBJ2-2|-|-
TGTGCCAGCAGCCCAAACACCGGGGAGCTGTTTTTT
CASSPNTGELFF
>TRBV5-1|TRBJ2-7|TRBD2|-
TGCGCCAGCAGCTCGGCACCGGGACTAGCGGGGTTCGAGCAGTACTTC
CASSSAPGLAGFEQYF
>TRBV11-1|TRBJ2-2|-|-
TGTGCCAGCAGCCTAAGGTTTACCGGGGAGCTGTTTTTT
CASSLRFTGELFF
>TRBV5-6|TRBJ1-3|TRBD1|-
TGTGCCAGCAGCAGTGGACAGGCTACTGGAAACACCATATATTTT
CASSSGQATGNTIYF
>TRBV28|TRBJ2-3|-|-
TGTGCCAGCAGCCAGGGGAGGAGGGGAAGCACAGATACGCAGTATTTT
CASSQGRRGSTDTQYF
>TRBV6-5|TRBJ2-1|-|-
TGTGCCAGCAGTTACCAGAGTGGGACGGTAATTGAGCAGTTCTTC
CASSYQSGTVIEQFF
>TRBV11-2|TRBJ1-4|TRBD1|once
TGTGCCAGCAGCTTAGGAAGGACAGGGCATGAAAAACTGTTTTTT
CASSLGRTGHEKLFF
>TRBV7-7|TRBJ2-2|-|-
TGTGCCAGCAGCTTATCCCCAGGGCCCGGGGAGCTGTTTTTT
CASSLSPGPGELFF
>TRBV16|TRBJ2-7|-|few
TGTGCCAGCAGCCAGTCGGGGACCTACGAGCAGTACTTC
CASSQSGTYEQYF
>TRBV18|TRBJ1-1|TRBD1|-
TGTGCCAGCTCCCGGGACAGGGCCACTGAAGCTTTCTTT
CASSRDRATEAFF
>TRBV5-1|TRBJ2-3|-|-
TGCGCCAGCAGCTTGGGAGGAGGCCCCACAGATACGCAGTATTTT
CASSLGGGPTDTQYF
>TRBV6-1|TRBJ2-5|TRBD1|-
TGTGCCAGCAGCTGGACAGGGGGAGGAGAGACCCAGTACTTC
CASSWTGGGETQYF
>TRBV28|TRBJ1-4|-|-
TGTGCCATCCAGACCCCAGAAGGGGAAAAACTGTTTTTT
CAIQTPEGEKLFF
>TRBV19|TRBJ2-3|-|-
TGTGCCAGTAGTATCACGGGAGCGAACACAGATACGCAGTATTTT
CASSITGANTDTQYF
>TRBV27|TRBJ1-4|-|-
TGTGCCAGCAGTTTATTTCGGTTGGGGGGGGATGAAAAACTGTTTTTT
CASSLFRLGGDEKLFF
>TRBV10-3|TRBJ2-7|TRBD2|-
TGTGCCATCAGTGGTCGGGGGGGACTGTCCTACGAGCAGTACTTC
CAISGRGGLSYEQYF
>TRBV7-3|TRBJ2-1|-|-
TGTGCCAGCAGCTTAATCTTGTCTACCCGAGACAATGAGCAGTTCTTC
CASSLILSTRDNEQFF
>TRBV5-1|TRBJ2-5|TRBD2|-
TGCGCCAGCAGCCCACTCCCTCTCGGGGGGAGTAGCCAAGAGACCCAGTACTTC
CASSPLPLGGSSQETQYF
>TRBV4-2|TRBJ1-4|-|few
TGTGCCAGCAGCCTCCGACTGGTTGAAAAACTGTTTTTT
CASSLRLVEKLFF
>TRBV6-4|TRBJ2-1|TRBD1|-
TGTGCCAGCGGACAGGGCCATGAGCAGTTCTTC
CASGQGHEQFF
>TRBV5-1|TRBJ2-1|-|-
TGCGCCAGCGATCCTAGCGGGGACAGGGAGAACAATGAGCAGTTCTTC
CASDPSGDRENNEQFF
>TRBV7-9|TRBJ2-1|TRBD2|-
TGTGCCAGCTTGGCGGGGGGTTGGGATGAGCAGTTCTTC
CASLAGGWDEQFF
>TRBV7-3|TRBJ2-5|-|-
TGTGCCAGCAGCTTCGGGCGACTGGAGACCCAGTACTTC
CASSFGRLETQYF
>TRBV2|TRBJ2-1|TRBD1|few
TGTGCCAGCAGGGCGACAGGGGGTCAAAATGAGCAGTTCTTC
CASRATGGQNEQFF
>TRBV13|TRBJ2-2|-|-
TGTGCCAGCAGCCCTACGGTAGGCGGGGAGCTGTTTTTT
CASSPTVGGELFF
>TRBV6-1|TRBJ2-1|TRBD2|-
TGTGCCAGCAGTGAAGGGGTGACTAGCGGGAGAGGGGATGAGCAGTTCTTC
CASSEGVTSGRGDEQFF
>TRBV2|TRBJ2-4|-|-
TGTGCCAGCGCGGGACAGAGCAAAAACATTCAGTACTTC
CASAGQSKNIQYF
>TRBV30|TRBJ2-7|TRBD1|-
TGTGCCTGGGCGTTGGGACAGGTTCCCTACGAGCAGTACTTC
CAWALGQVPYEQYF
>TRBV27|TRBJ2-2|TRBD2|-
TGTGCCAGCAGTCTCCGTTCTAGCGGGATGTACACCGGGGAGCTGTTTTTT
CASSLRSSGMYTGELFF
>TRBV27|TRBJ2-7|-|-
TGTGCCAGCAGTTGGTCCGCGGGGTACGAGCAGTACTTC
CASSWSAGYEQYF
>TRBV7-9|TRBJ2-3|-|-
TGTGCCAGGACAGAACCGGGCACAGATACGCAGTATTTT
CARTEPGTDTQYF
>TRBV6-4|TRBJ1-1|TRBD1|-
TGTGCCAGCAGTGCGTTCTCAGGGGGGGACACTGAAGCTTTCTTT
CASSAFSGGDTEAFF
>TRBV28|TRBJ1-4|TRBD1|-
TGTGCCAGCAGTTTGGCGACAGGGCGGCGAGGAACTAATGAAAAACTGTTTTTT
CASSLATGRRGTNEKLFF
>TRBV5-4|TRBJ2-3|TRBD2|-
TGTGCCAGCAGCTTTGGCGGGAGAGGCGCAGATACGCAGTATTTT
CASSFGGRGADTQYF
>TRBV9|TRBJ1-4|-|-
TGTGCCAGCAGCGCCCGCTTACAGGGAGGGGGTGAAAAACTGTTTTTT
CASSARLQGGGEKLFF
>TRBV7-9|TRBJ2-7|-|-
TGTGCCAGCAGCTTCTCACTAGCTTCCGAGCAGTACTTC
CASSFSLASEQYF
>TRBV6-4|TRBJ2-2|TRBD1|-
TGTGCCAGCAGTGAGGGACAGGGGAACACCGGGGAGCTGTTTTTT
CASSEGQGNTGELFF
>TRBV5-5|TRBJ2-2|TRBD1|-
TGTGCCAGCAGGTCAGGGGGAGAGAACACCGGGGAGCTGTTTTTT
CASRSGGENTGELFF
>TRBV27|TRBJ2-1|TRBD2|-
TGTGCCAGCAGTTTATACATAGCGGGAGACAATGAGCAGTTCTTC
CASSLYIAGDNEQFF
>TRBV19|TRBJ2-7|TRBD2|-
TGTGCCAGTAGTATACTTGGCGGGAGTGGCTACGAGCAGTACTTC
CASSILGGSGYEQYF
>TRBV2|TRBJ1-5|TRBD1|-
TGTGCCAGCAGTGAACAGGGGGGAAGCAATCAGCCCCAGCATTTT
CASSEQGGSNQPQHF
>TRBV5-1|TRBJ2-1|TRBD2|-
TGCGCCAGCAGCCCCAGGACTAGCCCAGATGAGCAGTTCTTC
CASSPRTSPDEQFF
>TRBV7-2|TRBJ2-1|-|-
TGTGCCAGCAGCTTAGAAGGCGAGCAGTTCTTC
CASSLEGEQFF
>TRBV2|TRBJ1-1|TRBD1|few
TGTGCCAGCAGTTGGGACAGGAGAACTTTCTTT
CASSWDRRTFF
>TRBV10-2|TRBJ2-7|TRBD2|-
TGCGCCACTGACGGGAGGCCGAGCTCCTACGAGCAGTACTTC
CATDGRPSSYEQYF
>TRBV28|TRBJ1-5|TRBD1|-
TGTGCCAGCAGTCCTATACAGGGGGCTAGGGAGCCCCAGCATTTT
CASSPIQGAREPQHF